Listed below are T cell receptor beta chains from one sample, sequenced in a study of blood T cell repertoires in COVID-19. Clones were sequenced by immunoSEQ multiplex PCR, and TCRdb holds only the in-frame ones, with some missing. The repertoire includes some 31,000 clones, roughly 88% of them detected once, and 0.9% to 1.1% sits in the top ten. Sequenced input: peripheral blood. The receptor set was obtained from a man in his 70s with active or convalescent COVID-19. Both conserved end residues are part of each CDR3. D genes are given only for firm matches. Rows may omit the clone size; those that give it use once, few, many or a size class.

d_call	v_call	clone_size	j_call	cdr3_nt	cdr3_aa
-	TRBV24-1	-	TRBJ1-1	TGTGCCACCAGTGATTCGGGGGGGCAGTTGAACACTGAAGCTTTCTTT	CATSDSGGQLNTEAFF
TRBD1	TRBV5-1	-	TRBJ1-3	TGCGCCAGCACCGGGGACAGCTCTGGAAACACCATATATTTT	CASTGDSSGNTIYF
TRBD2	TRBV5-1	-	TRBJ2-7	TGCGCCAGCAGCCATACTAGCGGGGGCTCCTACGAGCAGTACTTC	CASSHTSGGSYEQYF
-	TRBV29-1	few	TRBJ1-2	TGCAGCGTTTTCCGCACAGGGTGGGAAGGCTACACCTTC	CSVFRTGWEGYTF
TRBD1	TRBV5-1	-	TRBJ1-2	TGCGCCAGCAGCACTATTAATCGACAGGGAGCGGACTATGGCTACACCTTC	CASSTINRQGADYGYTF
TRBD1	TRBV5-5	-	TRBJ2-5	TGTGCCAGCAGCTACTACGGGACAGGCATTTATCCCCAGTACTTC	CASSYYGTGIYPQYF
TRBD1	TRBV5-6	-	TRBJ1-1	TGTGCCAGCAGCTTGGGGGGGACAGGGACCCCTGAAGCTTTCTTT	CASSLGGTGTPEAFF
TRBD1	TRBV18	-	TRBJ2-2	TGTGCCAGCTCACCTGACAGGGGAAGCCTCACCGGGGAGCTGTTTTTT	CASSPDRGSLTGELFF
-	TRBV21-1	-	TRBJ1-6	TGTGCCAGCAGCAAAGAAGGTGACAGAAAGCCGTATAATTCACCCCTCCACTTT	CASSKEGDRKPYNSPLHF
TRBD1	TRBV19	-	TRBJ1-2	TGTGCCAGTAGTCCCCGGACAGGGATACATGGCTACACCTTC	CASSPRTGIHGYTF
TRBD1	TRBV2	-	TRBJ1-2	TGTGCCAGCATCCCCAACAGGGGGCCTAACTATGGCTACACCTTC	CASIPNRGPNYGYTF
-	TRBV12-5	-	TRBJ1-1	TGTGCTAGTGGCGTCCAGGGGAACACTGAAGCTTTCTTT	CASGVQGNTEAFF
-	TRBV28	-	TRBJ2-1	TGTGCCAGCAGTTTATGGACTGGTCAGGGAGGGCAGTTCTTC	CASSLWTGQGGQFF
TRBD2	TRBV11-2	-	TRBJ2-3	TGTGCCAGCAGCTTTACTAGCGGGGGAGGGACAGATACGCAGTATTTT	CASSFTSGGGTDTQYF
-	TRBV6-5	-	TRBJ1-2	TGTGCCAGCAGGGTGACATATAACTATGGCTACACCTTC	CASRVTYNYGYTF
TRBD1	TRBV7-2	-	TRBJ1-5	TGTGCCAGCAGCTTCGGGACAGGGAACAATCAGCCCCAGCATTTT	CASSFGTGNNQPQHF
-	TRBV2	-	TRBJ2-3	TGTGCCAGCAGTTTCGGGATGTGGACAGATACGCAGTATTTT	CASSFGMWTDTQYF